This T cell receptor beta chain was profiled in a study of blood T cell repertoires in COVID-19. As handled by the study authors: The authors estimated nucleated cell counts from reference gene primer amplification. Method: immunoSEQ multiplex PCR; TCRdb's copy keeps in-frame clones and lacks some. V, J and clone size are taken as reported in that table, and D and trimming were inferred from the DNA itself. The data contain under 300,000 clones, 80% to 90% of them seen just once; the ten biggest clones take up less than 15%. Sequenced sample: peripheral blood. The origin of this receptor is a woman in her sixties or seventies with COVID-19, enrolled during active disease.

The CDR3 bases are TGTGCTAGTGGTTTGGTACTAGCGGGGTACGCGGAGACCCAGTACTTC. Translating it yields CASGLVLAGYAETQYF. The chain links TRBV12-5 to TRBJ2-5, with 10 nucleotides matching TRBD2. Germline V gene data show CDR1 as LGHNT and CDR2 as FRNRAP. The CDR3 loop spans 16 amino acids. With V trimmed by 0 bases and J by 5 bases, 6 bases remained unmatched. Supplemented by reference TRBV12-5 and TRBJ2-5, the full variable domain reads DARVTQTPRHKVTEMGQEVTMRCQPILGHNTVFWYRQTMMQGLELLAYFRNRAPLDDSGMPKDRFSAEMPDATLATLKIQPSEPRDSAVYFCASGLVLAGYAETQYFGPGTRLLVL.